The source of this TCR beta chain is a study of blood T cell repertoires in COVID-19. The overall study: Sites in the United States, Italy and Spain provided acute and convalescent COVID-19 samples.

The authors' processing: Researchers report that nucleated cell counts were estimated from reference gene primer amplification. TCRdb keeps only in-frame clones here, not all; method: immunoSEQ multiplex PCR. The V and J calls and the clone size are those of that table, but D and trimming were determined from the DNA. The sample has around 100,000 clones, 70% to 80% seen once. This clone was observed a few times. The sequence was collected from a woman in her 70s with acute or convalescent COVID-19. The specimen sequenced was peripheral blood.

The CDR3 DNA reads as TGCGCCAGCAGCCAAGAGTCGGCGGATAACACTGAAGCTTTCTTT. This encodes CASSQESADNTEAFF. The rearrangement joins TRBV4-3 to TRBJ1-1, with D unresolved. This CDR3 comprises 15 residues. V dropped 0 bases and J dropped 2 bases, with 10 bases sitting between them. Germline V CDR1 and CDR2: LGHNA, YSLEER.